What follows are 18 T cell receptor beta chains derived from one specimen sequenced in a study of CD8 T cells in Susac syndrome. Random hexamers primed reverse transcription of about 0.5 to 1 ug RNA. One entry per CDR3 protein results from TCRdb running MiXCR on the immunoSEQ multiplex PCR reads. The profile shows 75,000 to 80,000 distinct CDR3 sequences, roughly 94% of them singletons. Sequencing was performed on CD8+ T cells from PBMCs. The receptors originated from a human donor with Susac syndrome.

This chain joins TRBV27 and TRBJ2-7; either TRBD1 or TRBD2 may supply D (5 bases each). This CDR3 has 14 amino acids. Germline-derived CDR1 and CDR2 are MNHEY and SMNVEV (reference sequence). V gave up 8 bases and J gave up 7 bases, with 21 bases separating them. CDR3 loop: CASATGTGIWEQYF. CDR3 bases: TGTGCCAGCGCCACCGGGACGGGGATTTGGGAGCAGTACTTC.

The chain carries TRBV28 and TRBJ2-7; the match to TRBD1 covers 8 bases. Per germline, CDR1 MDHEN and CDR2 SYDVKM. The V gene end was trimmed by 3 bases and the J gene end by 3 bases; junction bases not matched to a gene: 7. This CDR3 is built from 15 residues. CDR3 bases: TGTGCCAGCAGTTTCCCCCGGACAGGGTACTACGAGCAGTACTTC. This sequence encodes CASSFPRTGYYEQYF.

The gene calls are TRBV4-1 and TRBJ1-5; tentatively, D is TRBD1 (5 bases). There are 13 residues in the CDR3. Germline values: CDR1 MGHRA, CDR2 YSYEKL. V was clipped by 8 bases and J by 3 bases, with 11 bases between them. In nucleotides, the CDR3 is TGCGCCAGCCGGGGGAGCCCCAATCAGCCCCAGCATTTT. Amino acids: CASRGSPNQPQHF.

The chain links TRBV10-2 to TRBJ2-5, with D possibly being TRBD1 (6 bases). CDR1 WSHSY and CDR2 SAAADI come from the germline V gene. The CDR3 length is 12 residues. V was clipped by 7 bases and J by 5 bases, with 11 bases between them. CDR3 amino acids: CASKQGMETQYF. CDR3 in DNA: TGCGCCAGCAAGCAGGGGATGGAGACCCAGTACTTC.

CDR3 DNA: TGTGCCAGCAGCCCCGAGGGACGAAACACTGAAGCTTTCTTT. It is translated as CASSPEGRNTEAFF. This chain uses TRBV5-4 with TRBJ1-1, with D possibly matching TRBD1 (5 bases). Trimming shortened V by 4 bases and J by 2 bases, and 12 bases separated the two germline ends. Germline V gives CDR1 SGHNT, CDR2 YYREEE (reference sequence). This CDR3 region has 14 residues.

The chain joins TRBV6-4 to TRBJ2-6; D is unresolved. The CDR3 spans 14 residues. CDR1 and CDR2 (germline): MRHNA, SNTAGT. The V end was cut by 3 bases, the J end by 0 bases, with 3 bases between. CDR3 sequence (DNA): TGTGCCAGCAGTGAAAACTCTGGGGCCAACGTCCTGACTTTC. Translated: CASSENSGANVLTF.

This clonotype appeared once. The V call is TRBV24-1, the J call TRBJ1-5, with TRBD1 as a possible D gene (5 bases). Germline loops: CDR1 KGHDR, CDR2 SFDVKD. CDR3 size: 11 residues. V shed 6 bases and J shed 9 bases, with 8 bases lying between them. The CDR3 loop reads CATSTGGPQHF. The CDR3 nucleotides read TGTGCCACCAGTACAGGTGGGCCCCAGCATTTT.

This clonotype showed up just once. The V and J genes are TRBV11-2 and TRBJ2-5; D may correspond to TRBD1 or TRBD2 (5 bases each). The V and J ends lost 2 bases and 5 bases respectively, with 9 bases between them. CDR1 is SGHAT and CDR2 is FQNNGV in the germline V gene. This CDR3 comprises 13 residues. The CDR3 DNA reads as TGTGCCAGCAGCTTAAGAGGGGTTGAGACCCAGTACTTC. It is translated as CASSLRGVETQYF.

The table lists this clonotype with a count of one. CDR3 coding DNA: TGTGCCAGCAGCGACGGCATGAACACTGAAGCTTTCTTT. It translates to CASSDGMNTEAFF. J is TRBJ1-1 and V is TRBV27; D call uncertain. V was trimmed by 6 bases and J by 0 bases, leaving 8 bases between them. Germline loops: CDR1 MNHEY, CDR2 SMNVEV (reference sequence). The CDR3 has 13 amino acids.

CDR3: CASSFGGLRGNSPLHF. Here the CDR3 DNA reads TGTGCCAGCAGCTTCGGTGGGCTTCGTGGGAATTCACCCCTCCACTTT. This chain uses TRBV13 with TRBJ1-6; no definite D call. CDR1 is PRHDT, CDR2 FYEKMQ, per germline (reference sequence). The CDR3 length is 16 residues. The germline V and J ends were trimmed by 3 bases and 7 bases, with 16 bases remaining between them. The variable domain in full, with the rest retrieved from reference TRBV13 and TRBJ1-6, is AAGVIQSPRHLIKEKRETATLKCYPIPRHDTVYWYQQGPGQDPQFLISFYEKMQSDKGSIPDRFSAQQFSDYHSELNMSSLELGDSALYFCASSFGGLRGNSPLHFGNGTRLTVT.

The chain couples TRBV11-2 to TRBJ2-7, with D possibly being TRBD2 (7 bases). Germline CDR1 is SGHAT and CDR2 is FQNNGV. CDR3 size: 14 residues. Trimming took off 5 bases at V and 2 bases at J, with 13 bases between the two ends. CDR3 residues: CASSQRGGAYEQYF. DNA of the CDR3: TGTGCCAGCAGCCAGAGGGGGGGCGCCTACGAGCAGTACTTC.

The chain employs TRBV9 and TRBJ2-3; a weak D match, TRBD1 (5 bases). Germline values: CDR1 SGDLS, CDR2 YYNGEE. V lost 0 bases and J 5 bases, leaving 16 bases between the germline ends. The CDR3 is made up of 16 amino acids. CDR3 DNA sequence: TGTGCCAGCAGCGTAGTTCCCAGCCAGGGTGGAGATACGCAGTATTTT. Its protein product is CASSVVPSQGGDTQYF.

The chain links TRBV5-1 to TRBJ2-7, with unresolved D. The germline V and J ends were trimmed by 3 bases and 2 bases, with 9 bases remaining between them. The CDR3 spans 13 residues. Germline CDR1 is SGHRS and CDR2 is YFSETQ. DNA for the CDR3: TGCGCCAGCAGCTCGGACGGCCCCTACGAGCAGTACTTC. Translated, it gives CASSSDGPYEQYF.

This clonotype is a singleton in its sample. A read error may produce the germline difference seen at one junction end. This chain joins TRBV7-7 and TRBJ1-1; no clear D. The CDR3 runs 13 residues. Per germline, CDR1 SSHAT and CDR2 FNYEAQ (reference sequence). CDR3 amino acids: CASSYGLGSEAFF. CDR3 bases: TGTGCTAGCAGCTACGGGTTAGGAAGTGAAGCTTTCTTT.

The chain employs TRBV20-1 and TRBJ2-3, with a possible D match to TRBD2 (6 bases). V was cut by 1 base and J by 5 bases, with 10 bases left in between. Germline V gene lookup returns CDR1 DFQATT and CDR2 SNEGSKA (reference sequence). The CDR3 contains 13 residues. Here the CDR3 DNA reads TGCAGTGCTAGAGTATTGGGGGGAGATACGCAGTATTTT. Translation gives CSARVLGGDTQYF.

V is TRBV4-3 and J is TRBJ2-7; D ambiguous. V lost 2 bases and J 5 bases, leaving 10 bases between the germline ends. The CDR3 sequence is 13 residues long. CDR1 is LGHNA and CDR2 is YSLEER in the germline V gene. Written as DNA, the CDR3 is TGCGCCAGCAGCCAACTTCGCGCGCACGAGCAGTACTTC. It codes for CASSQLRAHEQYF.

V and J are TRBV27 and TRBJ2-7; D is unresolved. V lost 0 bases, J lost 2 bases, and 5 bases lay in between. CDR3 length: 13 amino acids. Germline lookup yields CDR1 MNHEY and CDR2 SMNVEV (reference sequence). CDR3 DNA sequence: TGTGCCAGCAGTTTATCGGAGCCCTACGAGCAGTACTTC. It codes for CASSLSEPYEQYF.

The gene calls are TRBV29-1 and TRBJ1-2, with 7 bases aligning to TRBD1. The CDR3 is made up of 13 amino acids. Germline V gene sequence: CDR1 SQVTM, CDR2 ANQGSEA. V lost 5 bases to trimming and J lost 6 bases; unmatched junction nucleotides: 9. The CDR3 protein is CSVTGDWMNGYTF. CDR3 coding DNA: TGCAGCGTTACAGGGGATTGGATGAATGGCTACACCTTC. Supplemented by reference TRBV29-1 and TRBJ1-2, the full variable domain reads SAVISQKPSRDICQRGTSLTIQCQVDSQVTMMFWYRQQPGQSLTLIATANQGSEATYESGFVIDKFPISRPNLTFSTLTVSNMSPEDSSIYLCSVTGDWMNGYTFGSGTRLTVV.